This TCR beta chain was documented in a study of control samples from healthy donors and cancer patients. Repertoires were generated with immunoSEQ multiplex PCR, while TCRdb's copy carries only in-frame clones and drops some. There are some 150,000 clones in the sample; about 90% occur only once, and 5.5% to 7.5% lies in the top ten. The germline V and J ends were trimmed by 3 bases and 9 bases, with 21 bases remaining between them. The germline gives CDR1 SGHNT, CDR2 YENEEA. This CDR3 contains 16 residues. The chain uses TRBV11-3 and TRBJ1-5; D remains unclear. Sequenced sample: blood. This sequence was found in a man in his late teens or twenties in good health. CDR3 protein: CASSFVGARLDGPQHF. The CDR3 nucleotides read TGTGCCAGCAGCTTTGTAGGAGCCCGTCTAGATGGGCCCCAGCATTTT.